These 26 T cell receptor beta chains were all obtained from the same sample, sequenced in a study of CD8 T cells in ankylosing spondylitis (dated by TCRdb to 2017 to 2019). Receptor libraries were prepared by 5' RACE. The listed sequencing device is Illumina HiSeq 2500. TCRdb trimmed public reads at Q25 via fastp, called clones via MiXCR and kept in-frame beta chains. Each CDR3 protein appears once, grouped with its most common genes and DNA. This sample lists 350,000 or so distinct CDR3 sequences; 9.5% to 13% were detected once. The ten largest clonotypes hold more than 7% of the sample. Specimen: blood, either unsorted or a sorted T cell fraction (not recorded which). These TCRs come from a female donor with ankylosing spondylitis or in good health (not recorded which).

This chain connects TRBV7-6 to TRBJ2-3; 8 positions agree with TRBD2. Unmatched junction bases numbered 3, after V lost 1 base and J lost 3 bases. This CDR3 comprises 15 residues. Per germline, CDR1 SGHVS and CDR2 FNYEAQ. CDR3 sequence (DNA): TGTGCCAGCAGCTTAGGGTCTAGCGGGACAGATACGCAGTATTTT. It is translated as CASSLGSSGTDTQYF.

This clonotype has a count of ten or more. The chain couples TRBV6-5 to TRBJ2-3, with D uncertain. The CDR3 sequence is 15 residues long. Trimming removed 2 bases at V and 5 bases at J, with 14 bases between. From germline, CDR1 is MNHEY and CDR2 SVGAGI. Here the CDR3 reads CASSYKNDRRDTQYF. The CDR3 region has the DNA TGTGCCAGCAGTTACAAAAACGATCGCAGAGATACGCAGTATTTT.

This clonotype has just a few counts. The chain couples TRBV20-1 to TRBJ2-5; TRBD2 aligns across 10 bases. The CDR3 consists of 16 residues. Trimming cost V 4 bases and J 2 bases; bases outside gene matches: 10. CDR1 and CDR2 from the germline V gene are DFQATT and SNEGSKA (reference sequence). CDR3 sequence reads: CSANGASGSLQETQYF. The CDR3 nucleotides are TGCAGTGCTAATGGGGCTAGCGGGAGTCTTCAAGAGACCCAGTACTTC.

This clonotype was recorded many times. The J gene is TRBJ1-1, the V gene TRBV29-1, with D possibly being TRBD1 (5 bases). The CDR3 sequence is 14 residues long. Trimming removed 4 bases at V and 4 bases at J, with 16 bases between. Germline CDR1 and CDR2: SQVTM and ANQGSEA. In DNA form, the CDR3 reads TGCAGCGTTGGAAAGGTGACAGAGACCACTGAAGCTTTCTTT. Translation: CSVGKVTETTEAFF. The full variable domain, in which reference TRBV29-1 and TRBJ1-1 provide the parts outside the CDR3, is SAVISQKPSRDICQRGTSLTIQCQVDSQVTMMFWYRQQPGQSLTLIATANQGSEATYESGFVIDKFPISRPNLTFSTLTVSNMSPEDSSIYLCSVGKVTETTEAFFGQGTRLTVV.

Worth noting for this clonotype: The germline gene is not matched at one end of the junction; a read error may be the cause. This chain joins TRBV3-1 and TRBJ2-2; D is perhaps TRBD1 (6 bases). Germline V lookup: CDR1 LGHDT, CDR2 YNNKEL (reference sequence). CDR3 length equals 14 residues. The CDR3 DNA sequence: TGTGCCAGCAGCCAAGATGGGGGCACCCGGGAGCTGTTTTTT. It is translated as CASSQDGGTRELFF.

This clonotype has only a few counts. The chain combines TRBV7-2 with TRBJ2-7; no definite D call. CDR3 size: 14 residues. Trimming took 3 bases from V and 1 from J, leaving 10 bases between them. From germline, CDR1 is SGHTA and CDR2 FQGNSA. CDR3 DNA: TGTGCCAGCAGCTTCCCGGCAGAGTCCTACGAGCAGTACTTC. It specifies CASSFPAESYEQYF.

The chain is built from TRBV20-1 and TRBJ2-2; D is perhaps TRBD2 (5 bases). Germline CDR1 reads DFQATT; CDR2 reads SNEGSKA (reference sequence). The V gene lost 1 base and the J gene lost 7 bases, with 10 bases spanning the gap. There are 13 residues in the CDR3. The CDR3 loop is CSARGLRVGELFF. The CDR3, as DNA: TGCAGTGCTAGAGGATTGAGGGTCGGGGAGCTGTTTTTT.

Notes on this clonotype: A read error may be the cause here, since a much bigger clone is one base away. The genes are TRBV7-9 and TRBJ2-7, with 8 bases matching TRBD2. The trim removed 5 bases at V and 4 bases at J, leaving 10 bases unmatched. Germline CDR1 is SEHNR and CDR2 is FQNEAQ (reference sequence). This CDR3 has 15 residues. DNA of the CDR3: TGTGCCAGCAGCCACGTCAGAGCGGGAGCATACGAGCAGTACTTC. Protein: CASSHVRAGAYEQYF.

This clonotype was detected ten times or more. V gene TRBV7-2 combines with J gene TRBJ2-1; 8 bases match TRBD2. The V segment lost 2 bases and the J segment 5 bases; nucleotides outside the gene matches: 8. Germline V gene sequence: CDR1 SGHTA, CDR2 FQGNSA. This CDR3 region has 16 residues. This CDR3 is CASSLTSGSGNNEQFF. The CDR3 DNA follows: TGTGCCAGCAGCTTAACAAGCGGGAGTGGGAACAATGAGCAGTTCTTC.

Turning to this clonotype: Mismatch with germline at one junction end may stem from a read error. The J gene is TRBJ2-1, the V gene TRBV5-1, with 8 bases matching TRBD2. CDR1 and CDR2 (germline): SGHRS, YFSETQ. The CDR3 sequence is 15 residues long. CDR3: CAGSRSRGGYNEQFF. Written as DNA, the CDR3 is TGCGCCGGCAGTCGGAGCCGGGGGGGATACAATGAGCAGTTCTTC.

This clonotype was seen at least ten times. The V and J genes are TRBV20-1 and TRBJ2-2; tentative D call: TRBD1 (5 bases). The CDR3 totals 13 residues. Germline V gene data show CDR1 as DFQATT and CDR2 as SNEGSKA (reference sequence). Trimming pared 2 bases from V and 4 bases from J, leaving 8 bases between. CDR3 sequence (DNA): TGCAGTGCTAGACGACAGACCACCGGGGAGCTGTTTTTT. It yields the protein CSARRQTTGELFF.

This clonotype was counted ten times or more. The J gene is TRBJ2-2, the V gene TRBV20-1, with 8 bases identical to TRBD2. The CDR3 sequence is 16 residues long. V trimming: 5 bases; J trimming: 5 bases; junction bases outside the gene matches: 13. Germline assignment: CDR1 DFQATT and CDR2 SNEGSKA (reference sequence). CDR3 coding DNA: TGCAGTGCTGGTATAGCGGGGACTTCTCTTACCGGGGAGCTGTTTTTT. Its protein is CSAGIAGTSLTGELFF.

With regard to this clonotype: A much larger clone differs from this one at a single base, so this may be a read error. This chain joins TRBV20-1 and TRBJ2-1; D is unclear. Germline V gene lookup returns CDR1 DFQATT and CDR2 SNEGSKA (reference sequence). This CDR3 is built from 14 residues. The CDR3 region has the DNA TGCAGTGCTAGCTTGATCGGCTCCTACAATGAGCCGTTCTTC. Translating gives CSASLIGSYNEPFF.

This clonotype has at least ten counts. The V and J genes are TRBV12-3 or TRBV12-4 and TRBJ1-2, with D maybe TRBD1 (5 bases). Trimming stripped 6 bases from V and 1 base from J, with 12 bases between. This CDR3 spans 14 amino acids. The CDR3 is CASRVDSNNYGYTF. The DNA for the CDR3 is TGTGCCAGCAGAGTCGACAGTAATAACTATGGCTACACCTTC.

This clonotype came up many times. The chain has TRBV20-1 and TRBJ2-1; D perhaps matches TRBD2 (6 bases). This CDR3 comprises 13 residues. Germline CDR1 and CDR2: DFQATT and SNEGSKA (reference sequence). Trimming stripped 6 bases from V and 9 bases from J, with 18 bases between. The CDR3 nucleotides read TGCAGTGCCTTCCCCGGGGTGGGGGGTGAGCAGTTCTTC. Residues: CSAFPGVGGEQFF.

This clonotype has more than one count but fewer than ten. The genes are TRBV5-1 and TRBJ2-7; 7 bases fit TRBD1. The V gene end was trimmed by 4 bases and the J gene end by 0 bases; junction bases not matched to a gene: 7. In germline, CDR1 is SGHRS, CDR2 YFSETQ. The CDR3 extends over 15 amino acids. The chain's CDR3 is CASSLKQGSSYEQYF. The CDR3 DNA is TGCGCCAGCAGCCTGAAACAGGGGAGCTCCTACGAGCAGTACTTC.

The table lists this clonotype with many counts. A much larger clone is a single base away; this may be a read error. As DNA, the CDR3 is TGTGCCAGCACCTTAAACACCGGGGAGCTGTTTTTT. Translating gives CASTLNTGELFF. The chain links TRBV6-2 or TRBV6-3 to TRBJ2-2; the D is unclear. The CDR3 extends over 12 amino acids. Germline lookup yields CDR1 MNHEY and CDR2 SVGEGT. V dropped 7 bases and J dropped 2 bases, with 5 bases sitting between them.

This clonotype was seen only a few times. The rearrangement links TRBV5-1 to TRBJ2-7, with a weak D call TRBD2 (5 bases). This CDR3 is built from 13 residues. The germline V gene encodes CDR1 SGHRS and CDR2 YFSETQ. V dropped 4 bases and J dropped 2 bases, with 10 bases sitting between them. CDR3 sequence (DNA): TGCGCCAGCAGCCAACCGGGGACCTACGAGCAGTACTTC. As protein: CASSQPGTYEQYF.

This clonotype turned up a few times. The CDR3: CASSPTGQGVIYGYTF. CDR3 sequence (DNA): TGTGCCAGCAGCCCAACGGGACAGGGGGTTATTTATGGCTACACCTTC. This chain joins TRBV7-2 and TRBJ1-2; the match to TRBD1 covers 11 bases. The V gene's germline CDR1 is SGHTA and CDR2 FQGNSA. The CDR3 length is 16 residues. Trimming at V came to 5 bases and at J to 5 bases, leaving 10 bases not matched to a gene.

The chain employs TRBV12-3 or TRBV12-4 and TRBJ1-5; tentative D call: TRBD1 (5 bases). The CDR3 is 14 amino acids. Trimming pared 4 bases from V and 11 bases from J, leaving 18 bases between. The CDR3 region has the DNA TGTGCCAGCAGTTCTAGGGGTGAGGGTTCGGCCCAGCATTTT. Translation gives CASSSRGEGSAQHF.

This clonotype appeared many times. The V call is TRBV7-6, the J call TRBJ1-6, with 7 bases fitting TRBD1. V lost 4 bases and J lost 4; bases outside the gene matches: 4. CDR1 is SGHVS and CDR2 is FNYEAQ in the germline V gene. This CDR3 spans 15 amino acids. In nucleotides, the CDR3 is TGTGCCAGCAGCTATAGACAGGGTTATAATTCACCCCTCCACTTT. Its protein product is CASSYRQGYNSPLHF.

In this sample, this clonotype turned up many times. The CDR3 DNA follows: TGTGCCACCAGCATCTCCCGTCGGGAGAGTAGGTTCTTC. It is translated as CATSISRRESRFF. The chain recombines TRBV15 with TRBJ2-1, with D possibly matching TRBD2 (6 bases). From germline, CDR1 is LNHNV and CDR2 YYDKDF (reference sequence). The length of the CDR3 is 13 residues. Trimming shortened V by 4 bases and J by 15 bases, and 19 bases separated the two germline ends.

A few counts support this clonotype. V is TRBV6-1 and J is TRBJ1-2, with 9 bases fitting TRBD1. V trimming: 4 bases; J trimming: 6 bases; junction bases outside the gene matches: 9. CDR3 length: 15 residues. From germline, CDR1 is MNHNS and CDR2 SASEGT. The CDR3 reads CASSGNTGTGNGYTF. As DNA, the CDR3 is TGTGCCAGCAGTGGAAACACCGGGACAGGGAATGGCTACACCTTC.

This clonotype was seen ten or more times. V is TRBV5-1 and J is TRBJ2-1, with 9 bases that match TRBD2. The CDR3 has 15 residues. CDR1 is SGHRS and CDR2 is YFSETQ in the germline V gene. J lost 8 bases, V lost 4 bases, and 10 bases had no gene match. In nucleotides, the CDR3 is TGCGCCAGCAGCCCGGCCGGGACTAGCTTCGATGAGCAGTTCTTC. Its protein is CASSPAGTSFDEQFF. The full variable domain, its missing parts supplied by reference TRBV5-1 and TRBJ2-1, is KAGVTQTPRYLIKTRGQQVTLSCSPISGHRSVSWYQQTPGQGLQFLFEYFSETQRNKGNFPGRFSGRQFSNSRSEMNVSTLELGDSALYLCASSPAGTSFDEQFFGPGTRLTVL.

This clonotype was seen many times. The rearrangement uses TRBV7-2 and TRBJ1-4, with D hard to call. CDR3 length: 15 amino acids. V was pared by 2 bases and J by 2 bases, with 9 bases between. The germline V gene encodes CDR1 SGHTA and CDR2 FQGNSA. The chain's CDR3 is CASSLQVSTNEKLFF. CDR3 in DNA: TGTGCCAGCAGCTTACAGGTGTCGACTAATGAAAAACTGTTTTTT.

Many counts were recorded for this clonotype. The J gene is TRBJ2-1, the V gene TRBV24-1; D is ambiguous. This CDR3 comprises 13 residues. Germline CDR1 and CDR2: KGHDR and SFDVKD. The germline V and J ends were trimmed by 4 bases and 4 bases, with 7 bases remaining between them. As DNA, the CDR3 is TGTGCCACCAGTGAGAATTGGTACAATGAGCAGTTCTTC. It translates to CATSENWYNEQFF.